This entry is about one TCR beta chain. Germline CDR1 reads KGHSH; CDR2 reads LQKENI. V gave up 2 bases and J gave up 5 bases, with 12 bases separating them. The CDR3 totals 14 residues. Sequenced by immunoSEQ multiplex PCR; TCRdb stores in-frame clones only, minus some. The top ten hold roughly 1.5% of the sample, which has more than 150,000 clones, 80% to 95% seen once. These data belong to a study of control samples from healthy donors and cancer patients. The receptor was isolated from a man between 18 and 35 years old in good health. The chain is built from TRBV18 and TRBJ1-2; the D gene is possibly TRBD1 (6 bases). Sample: blood. CDR3 sequence (DNA): TGTGCCAGCTCACCAGTAGCAGGGGAATATGGCTACACCTTC. This translates into CASSPVAGEYGYTF. The full variable domain, rest sourced from reference TRBV18 and TRBJ1-2, is NAGVMQNPRHLVRRRGQEARLRCSPMKGHSHVYWYRQLPEEGLKFMVYLQKENIIDESGMPKERFSAEFPKEGPSILRIQQVVRGDSAAYFCASSPVAGEYGYTFGSGTRLTVV.